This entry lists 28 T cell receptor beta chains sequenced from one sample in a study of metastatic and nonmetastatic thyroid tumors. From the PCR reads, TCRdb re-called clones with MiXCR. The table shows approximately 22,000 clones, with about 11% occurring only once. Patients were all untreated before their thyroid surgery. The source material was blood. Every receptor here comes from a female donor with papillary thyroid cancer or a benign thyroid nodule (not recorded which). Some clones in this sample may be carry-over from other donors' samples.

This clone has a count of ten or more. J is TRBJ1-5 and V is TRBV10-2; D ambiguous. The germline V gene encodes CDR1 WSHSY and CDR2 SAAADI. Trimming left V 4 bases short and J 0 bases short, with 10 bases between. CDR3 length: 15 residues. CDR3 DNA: TGCGCCAGCAGTGGCCACACAAATAGCAATCAGCCCCAGCATTTT. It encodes CASSGHTNSNQPQHF.

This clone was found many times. The CDR3 sequence is CASSVATSGVNSPLHF. CDR3 DNA: TGTGCCAGCAGCGTAGCTACATCAGGGGTGAATTCACCCCTCCACTTT. The rearrangement links TRBV9 to TRBJ1-6; possibly TRBD1 for D (6 bases). CDR3 length: 16 amino acids. V gave up 0 bases and J gave up 7 bases, with 14 bases separating them. Germline V lookup: CDR1 SGDLS, CDR2 YYNGEE.

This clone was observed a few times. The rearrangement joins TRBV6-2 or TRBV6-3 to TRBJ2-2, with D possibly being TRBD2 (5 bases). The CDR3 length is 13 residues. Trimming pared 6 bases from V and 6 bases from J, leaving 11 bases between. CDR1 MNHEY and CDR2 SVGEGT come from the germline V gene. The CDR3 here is CASRIGSAGELFF. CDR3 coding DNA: TGTGCCAGCAGAATTGGTAGCGCCGGGGAGCTGTTTTTT.

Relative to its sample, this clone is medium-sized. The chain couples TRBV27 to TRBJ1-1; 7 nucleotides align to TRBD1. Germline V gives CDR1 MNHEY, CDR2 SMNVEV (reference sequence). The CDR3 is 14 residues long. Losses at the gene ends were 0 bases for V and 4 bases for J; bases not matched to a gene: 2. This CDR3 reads CASSLSAGGTEAFF. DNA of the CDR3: TGTGCCAGCAGTTTATCCGCAGGGGGCACTGAAGCTTTCTTT.

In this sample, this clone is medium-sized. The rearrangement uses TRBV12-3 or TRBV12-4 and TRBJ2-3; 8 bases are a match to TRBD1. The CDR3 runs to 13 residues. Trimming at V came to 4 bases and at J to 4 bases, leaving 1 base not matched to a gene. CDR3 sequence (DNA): TGTGCCAGCAGTTGGGGACAGGCAGATACGCAGTATTTT. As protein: CASSWGQADTQYF.

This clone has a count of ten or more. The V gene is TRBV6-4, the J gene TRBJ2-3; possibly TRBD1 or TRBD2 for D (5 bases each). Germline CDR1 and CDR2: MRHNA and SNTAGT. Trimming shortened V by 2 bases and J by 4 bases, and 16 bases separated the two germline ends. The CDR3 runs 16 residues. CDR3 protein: CASSDGVRGGADTQYF. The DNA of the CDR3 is TGTGCCAGCAGTGACGGGGTTCGGGGCGGTGCAGATACGCAGTATTTT.

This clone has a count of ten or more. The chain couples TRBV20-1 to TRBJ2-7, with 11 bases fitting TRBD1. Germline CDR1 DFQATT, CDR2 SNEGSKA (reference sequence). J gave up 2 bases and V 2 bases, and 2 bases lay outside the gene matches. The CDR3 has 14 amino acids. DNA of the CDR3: TGCAGTGCTAGAAGGGACAGGGGGACCTACGAGCAGTACTTC. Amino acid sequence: CSARRDRGTYEQYF.

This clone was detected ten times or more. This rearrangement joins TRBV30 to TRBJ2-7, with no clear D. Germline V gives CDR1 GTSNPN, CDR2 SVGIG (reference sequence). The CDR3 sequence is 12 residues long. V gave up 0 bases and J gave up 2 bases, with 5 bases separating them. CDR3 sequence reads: CAWSVPPYEQYF. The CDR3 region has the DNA TGTGCCTGGAGTGTCCCACCCTACGAGCAGTACTTC.

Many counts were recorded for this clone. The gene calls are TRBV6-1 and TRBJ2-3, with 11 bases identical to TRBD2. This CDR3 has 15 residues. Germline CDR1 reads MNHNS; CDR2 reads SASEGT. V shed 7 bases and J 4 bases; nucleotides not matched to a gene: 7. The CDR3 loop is CASTVTSGRPDTQYF. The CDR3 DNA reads TGTGCCAGCACCGTTACTAGCGGGAGACCAGATACGCAGTATTTT.

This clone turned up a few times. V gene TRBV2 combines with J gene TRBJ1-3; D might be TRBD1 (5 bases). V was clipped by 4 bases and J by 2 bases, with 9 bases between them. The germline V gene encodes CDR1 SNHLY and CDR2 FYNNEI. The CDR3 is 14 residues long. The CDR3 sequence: CASSGVGAGNTIYF. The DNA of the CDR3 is TGTGCCAGCAGTGGGGTAGGGGCTGGAAACACCATATATTTT.

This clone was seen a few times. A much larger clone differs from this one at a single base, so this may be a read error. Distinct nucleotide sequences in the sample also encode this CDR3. The CDR3 is CSARTSGRHSQETQYF. CDR3 coding DNA: TGCAGTGCTAGGACTAGCGGGAGGCATAGCCAGGAGACCCAGTACTTC. The chain employs TRBV20-1 and TRBJ2-5; the match to TRBD2 covers 13 bases. Losses at the gene ends were 3 bases for V and 5 bases for J; bases not matched to a gene: 9. CDR3 size: 16 residues. Germline CDR1 and CDR2: DFQATT and SNEGSKA (reference sequence).

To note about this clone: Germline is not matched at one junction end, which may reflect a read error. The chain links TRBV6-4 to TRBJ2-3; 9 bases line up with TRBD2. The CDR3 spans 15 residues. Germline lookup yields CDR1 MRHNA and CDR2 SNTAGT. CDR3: CASCDDSGSSDTQYF. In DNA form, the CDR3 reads TGTGCCAGCTGTGACGATAGCGGGAGCTCAGATACGCAGTATTTT.

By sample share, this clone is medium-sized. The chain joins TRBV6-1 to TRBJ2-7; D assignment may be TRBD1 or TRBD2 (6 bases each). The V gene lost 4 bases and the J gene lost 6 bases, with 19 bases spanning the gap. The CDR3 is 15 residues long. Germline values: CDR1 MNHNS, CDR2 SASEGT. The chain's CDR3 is CASSVFGGGSREQYF. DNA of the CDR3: TGTGCCAGCAGTGTTTTCGGAGGGGGATCTCGCGAGCAGTACTTC.

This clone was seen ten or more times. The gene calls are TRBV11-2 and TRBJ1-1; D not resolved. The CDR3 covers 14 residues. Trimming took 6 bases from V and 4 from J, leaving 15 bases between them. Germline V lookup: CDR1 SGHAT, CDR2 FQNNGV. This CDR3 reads CASRFGLFGTEAFF. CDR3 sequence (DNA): TGTGCCAGCAGATTCGGACTGTTTGGCACTGAAGCTTTCTTT.

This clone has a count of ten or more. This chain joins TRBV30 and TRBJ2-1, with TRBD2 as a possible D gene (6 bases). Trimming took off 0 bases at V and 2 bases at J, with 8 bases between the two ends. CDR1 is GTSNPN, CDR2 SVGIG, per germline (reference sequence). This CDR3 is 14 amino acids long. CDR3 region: CAWSVSGTYNEQFF. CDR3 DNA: TGTGCCTGGAGTGTTAGCGGCACCTACAATGAGCAGTTCTTC.

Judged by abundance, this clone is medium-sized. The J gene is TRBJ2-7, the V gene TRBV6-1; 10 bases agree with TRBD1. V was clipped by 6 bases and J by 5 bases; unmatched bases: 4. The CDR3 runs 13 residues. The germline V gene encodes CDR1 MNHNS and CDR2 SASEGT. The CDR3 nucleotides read TGTGCCAGCAGCAGACAGGGGGCCAACGAGCAGTACTTC. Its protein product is CASSRQGANEQYF.

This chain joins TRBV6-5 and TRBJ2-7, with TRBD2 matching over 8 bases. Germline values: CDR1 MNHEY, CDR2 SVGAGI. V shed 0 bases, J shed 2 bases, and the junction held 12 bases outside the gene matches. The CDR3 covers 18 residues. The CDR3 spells CASSYSAGGAGGPYEQYF. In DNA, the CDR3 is TGTGCCAGCAGTTACTCCGCCGGGGGGGCGGGAGGACCCTACGAGCAGTACTTC.

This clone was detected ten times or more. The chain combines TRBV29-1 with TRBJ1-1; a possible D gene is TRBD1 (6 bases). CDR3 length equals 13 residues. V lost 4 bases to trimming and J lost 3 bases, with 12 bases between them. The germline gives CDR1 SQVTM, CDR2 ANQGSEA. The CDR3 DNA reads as TGCAGCGTTGTGGGGGCCTCCCACACTGAAGCTTTCTTT. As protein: CSVVGASHTEAFF.

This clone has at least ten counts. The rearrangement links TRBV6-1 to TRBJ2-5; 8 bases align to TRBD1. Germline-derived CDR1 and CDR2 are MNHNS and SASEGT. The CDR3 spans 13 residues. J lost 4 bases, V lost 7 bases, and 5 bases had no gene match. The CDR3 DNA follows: TGTGCCAGCACCCGACAGGGGATAGAGACCCAGTACTTC. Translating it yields CASTRQGIETQYF.

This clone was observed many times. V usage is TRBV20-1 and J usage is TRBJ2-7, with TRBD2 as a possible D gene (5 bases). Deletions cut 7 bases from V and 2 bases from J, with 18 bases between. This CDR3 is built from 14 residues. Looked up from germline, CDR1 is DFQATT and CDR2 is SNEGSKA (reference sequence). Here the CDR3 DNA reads TGCAGTGTTTCTGGGGAGCGGAGAACCTACGAGCAGTACTTC. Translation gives CSVSGERRTYEQYF.

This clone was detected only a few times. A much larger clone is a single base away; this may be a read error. The DNA of the CDR3 is TGCAGTGCTAGAGACCCCCTAGCGGGATGTGAAGTCACCGGGGAGCTGTTTTTT. Its protein is CSARDPLAGCEVTGELFF. The chain has TRBV20-1 and TRBJ2-2, with TRBD2 matching 9 bases. CDR3 size: 18 residues. CDR1 and CDR2 from the germline V gene are DFQATT and SNEGSKA (reference sequence). V lost 0 bases to trimming and J lost 4 bases; unmatched junction nucleotides: 12.

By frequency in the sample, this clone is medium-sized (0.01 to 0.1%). In nucleotides, the CDR3 is TGTGCCAGCAGTGAACTACAGGGGGAAGGAAACACCATATATTTT. Translated, it gives CASSELQGEGNTIYF. The chain couples TRBV6-1 to TRBJ1-3; TRBD1 matches 8 bases. The junction had 4 bases not matched to a gene; V was cut back by 2 bases and J by 4 bases. The CDR3 is 15 amino acids. Germline loops: CDR1 MNHNS, CDR2 SASEGT.

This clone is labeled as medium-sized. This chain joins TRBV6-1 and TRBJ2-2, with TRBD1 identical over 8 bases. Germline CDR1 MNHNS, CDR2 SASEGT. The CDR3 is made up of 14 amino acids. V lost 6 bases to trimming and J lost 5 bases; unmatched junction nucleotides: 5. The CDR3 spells CASRRTGRTGELFF. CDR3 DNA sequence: TGTGCCAGCAGGCGGACAGGGCGGACCGGGGAGCTGTTTTTT.

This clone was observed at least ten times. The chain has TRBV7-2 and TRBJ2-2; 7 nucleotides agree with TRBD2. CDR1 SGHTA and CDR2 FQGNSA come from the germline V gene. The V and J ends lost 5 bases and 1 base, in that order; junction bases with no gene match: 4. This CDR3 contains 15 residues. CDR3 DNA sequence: TGTGCCAGCAGCCTACTAGCGCAGAACACCGGGGAGCTGTTTTTT. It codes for CASSLLAQNTGELFF. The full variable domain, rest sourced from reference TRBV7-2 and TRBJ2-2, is GAGVSQSPSNKVTEKGKDVELRCDPISGHTALYWYRQSLGQGLEFLIYFQGNSAPDKSGLPSDRFSAERTGGSVSTLTIQRTQQEDSAVYLCASSLLAQNTGELFFGEGSRLTVL.

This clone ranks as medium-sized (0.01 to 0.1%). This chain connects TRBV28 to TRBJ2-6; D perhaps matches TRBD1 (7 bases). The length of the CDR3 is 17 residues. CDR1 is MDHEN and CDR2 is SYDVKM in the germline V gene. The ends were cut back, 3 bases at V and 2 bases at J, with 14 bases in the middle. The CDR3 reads CASSLEGALTGANVLTF. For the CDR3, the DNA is TGTGCCAGCAGTTTGGAGGGGGCGCTCACTGGGGCCAACGTCCTGACTTTC.

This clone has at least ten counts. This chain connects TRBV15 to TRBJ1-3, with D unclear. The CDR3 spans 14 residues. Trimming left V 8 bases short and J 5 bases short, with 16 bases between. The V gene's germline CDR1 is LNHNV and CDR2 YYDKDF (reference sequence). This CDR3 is CATLGRLQRNTIYF. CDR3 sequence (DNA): TGTGCCACCCTAGGACGGCTGCAGAGAAACACCATATATTTT.

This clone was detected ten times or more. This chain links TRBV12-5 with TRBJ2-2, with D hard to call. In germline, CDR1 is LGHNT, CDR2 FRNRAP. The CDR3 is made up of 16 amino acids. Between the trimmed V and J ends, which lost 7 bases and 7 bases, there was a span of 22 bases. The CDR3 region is CASALVLRPPGGELFF. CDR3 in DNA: TGTGCTAGTGCTTTAGTCCTCAGACCCCCAGGCGGGGAGCTGTTTTTT.

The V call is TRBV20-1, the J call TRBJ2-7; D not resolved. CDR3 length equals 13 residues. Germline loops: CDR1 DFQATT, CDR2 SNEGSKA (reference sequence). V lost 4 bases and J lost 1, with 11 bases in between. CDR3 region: CSATPDWSYEQYF. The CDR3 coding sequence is TGCAGTGCTACCCCCGACTGGTCCTACGAGCAGTACTTC.